These 10 T cell receptor beta chains were sequenced from one sample in a study of tumor-infiltrating lymphocytes in primary liver carcinoma. Joint extraction of RNA and DNA used about 17-32 mg of bulk tissue that was unsorted. Making TCR beta cDNA involved around 510 ng total RNA and a constant-region primer. Investigators got TCR beta libraries out of three nested multiplex PCR rounds, done with slightly modified ARM-PCR. A C-beta reverse primer and TRBV1-TRBV30 forward primers served in each of the first two PCR rounds, at 10 cycles apiece. TCRdb passed the multiplex PCR reads through MiXCR, listing each CDR3 protein once. The sample lists 48,000 or so distinct CDR3 sequences, about 68% occurring once. The specimen sequenced was liver tumor tissue from sampling region 3. The subset is: tumor region T3, left-lateral pole. These receptor sequences come from a man in his forties or fifties with primary liver carcinoma and hepatitis B virus infection.

The CDR3 nucleotides are TGTGCCAACAGTCAGAATGTAAGGGGCTCAGGAAACATTCAGTACTTC. It yields the protein CANSQNVRGSGNIQYF. The chain couples TRBV11-2 to TRBJ2-4; a possible D gene is TRBD1 (5 bases). Germline CDR1 reads SGHAT; CDR2 reads FQNNGV. This CDR3 spans 16 amino acids. Trimming stripped 10 bases from V and 6 bases from J, with 25 bases between.

A note on this clonotype: Being one base from a much bigger clone, this may be a read error. V gene TRBV28 combines with J gene TRBJ1-1; TRBD1 matches 9 bases. The CDR3 has 15 amino acids. The junction had 7 bases not matched to a gene; V was cut back by 8 bases and J by 0 bases. Germline V gene sequence: CDR1 MDHEN, CDR2 SYDVKM. The CDR3 reads CASPPRTGVNTEAFF. CDR3 bases: TGTGCCAGCCCTCCCAGGACAGGGGTGAACACTGAAGCTTTCTTT. The variable domain in full, with the rest retrieved from reference TRBV28 and TRBJ1-1, is DVKVTQSSRYLVKRTGEKVFLECVQDMDHENMFWYRQDPGLGLRLIYFSYDVKMKEKGDIPEGYSVSREKKERFSLILESASTNQTSMYLCASPPRTGVNTEAFFGQGTRLTVV.

As concerns this clonotype: At one boundary the junction diverges from the germline segment, which might be a read error. The genes are TRBV6-5 and TRBJ2-7, with 8 nucleotides matching TRBD2. CDR1 is MNHEY and CDR2 is SVGAGI in the germline V gene. The CDR3 length is 14 residues. Here the CDR3 reads CDSSYREGRYEQYF. The CDR3 nucleotides are TGTGACAGCAGTTACCGGGAGGGCCGATACGAGCAGTACTTC.

The CDR3 sequence: CSVTQGSNQPQHF. Written as DNA, the CDR3 is TGCAGCGTTACACAGGGGTCGAATCAGCCCCAGCATTTT. The rearrangement uses TRBV29-1 and TRBJ1-5, with TRBD1 identical over 7 bases. The CDR3 totals 13 residues. V lost 5 bases, J lost 4 bases, and 5 bases stayed unmatched. Germline V gene sequence: CDR1 SQVTM, CDR2 ANQGSEA. Drawing the rest from reference TRBV29-1 and TRBJ1-5, the complete variable domain is SAVISQKPSRDICQRGTSLTIQCQVDSQVTMMFWYRQQPGQSLTLIATANQGSEATYESGFVIDKFPISRPNLTFSTLTVSNMSPEDSSIYLCSVTQGSNQPQHFGDGTRLSIL.

This clonotype showed up just once. This chain links TRBV4-1 with TRBJ2-2; D is undetermined. This CDR3 is 15 amino acids long. The germline CDR1 and CDR2 sequences are MGHRA and YSYEKL. The V end lost 2 bases, the J end lost 1 base, and 8 bases lay between the germline ends. CDR3 nucleotides: TGCGCCAGCAGCCAATCTAGGGAGAACACCGGGGAGCTGTTTTTT. This translates into CASSQSRENTGELFF.

The V call is TRBV6-4, the J call TRBJ1-6; 9 positions match TRBD1. Germline CDR1 is MRHNA and CDR2 is SNTAGT. The CDR3 extends over 14 amino acids. J gave up 10 bases and V 11 bases, and 12 bases lay outside the gene matches. In DNA form, the CDR3 reads TGTGCCGGCAACCCAGGACAGGGGTACTCACCCCTCCACTTT. Translated, it gives CAGNPGQGYSPLHF.

Comments on this clonotype: The germline gene is not matched at one end of the junction; a read error may be the cause. V is TRBV12-3 or TRBV12-4 and J is TRBJ2-1; TRBD2 aligns across 13 bases. The CDR3 is 14 amino acids. CDR3: CVSSRTSGSNEQFF. The CDR3 DNA follows: TGCGTCAGCAGCCGGACTAGCGGGAGCAATGAGCAGTTCTTC.

This clonotype was found a few times. A read error may be the cause here, since a much bigger clone is one base away. The CDR3 loop reads CAWKRMSPGTQLFF. DNA of the CDR3: TGTGCCTGGAAAAGAATGTCCCCCGGGACCCAACTGTTTTTT. This chain joins TRBV30 and TRBJ1-4; D possibly corresponds to TRBD1 (5 bases). V gave up 4 bases and J gave up 12 bases, with 21 bases separating them. The V gene's germline CDR1 is GTSNPN and CDR2 SVGIG (reference sequence). The CDR3 sequence is 14 residues long.

V gene TRBV28 combines with J gene TRBJ1-2; D gene ambiguous. CDR3 length: 15 amino acids. Germline CDR1 reads MDHEN; CDR2 reads SYDVKM. V lost 4 bases, J lost 2 bases, and 14 bases lay in between. CDR3 nucleotide sequence: TGTGCCAGCAGTTATCTCTATCGAAAAAACTATGGCTACACCTTC. Translated, it gives CASSYLYRKNYGYTF.

This clonotype was seen just once. One end of the junction fails to match germline, which may point to a read error. The gene calls are TRBV11-1 and TRBJ2-7; D is possibly TRBD1 (5 bases). Germline lookup yields CDR1 SGHAT and CDR2 FQDESV (reference sequence). The CDR3 sequence is 15 residues long. The CDR3 DNA reads as TGTGCTAGCAGCTTCGACGGACACTTATCCTGCGAGCAGTACTTC. Its protein is CASSFDGHLSCEQYF.